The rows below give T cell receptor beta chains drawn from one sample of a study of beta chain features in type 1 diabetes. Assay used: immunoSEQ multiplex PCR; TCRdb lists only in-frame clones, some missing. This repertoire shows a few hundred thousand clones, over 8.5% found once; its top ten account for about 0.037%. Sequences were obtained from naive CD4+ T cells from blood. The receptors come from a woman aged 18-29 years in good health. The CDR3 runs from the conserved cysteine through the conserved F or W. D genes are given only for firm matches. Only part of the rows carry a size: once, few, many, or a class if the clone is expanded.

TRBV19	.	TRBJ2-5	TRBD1	TGTGCCAGTAGTACGCGGACAGGGGGACAAGAGACCCAGTACTTC	CASSTRTGGQETQYF
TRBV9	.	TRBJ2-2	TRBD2	TGTGCCAGCAGCGTAGTCGGGACTATAACCGGGGAGCTGTTTTTT	CASSVVGTITGELFF
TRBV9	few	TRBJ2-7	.	TGTGCCAGCAGCGTAAGCGACAGACCCCACGAGCAGTACTTC	CASSVSDRPHEQYF
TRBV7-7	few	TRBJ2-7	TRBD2	TGTGCCAGCAGCTTGGCTAGCGGAGAAACCTACGAGCAGTACTTC	CASSLASGETYEQYF
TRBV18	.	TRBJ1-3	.	TGTGCCAGCTCACAAAGCTCAGGAACTGGAAACACCATATATTTT	CASSQSSGTGNTIYF
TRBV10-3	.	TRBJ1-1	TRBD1	TGTGCCATCAGCCCGGGACAGGAGACTGAAGCTTTCTTT	CAISPGQETEAFF
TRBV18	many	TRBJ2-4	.	TGTGCCAGCTCACCTCTAAACGACGGGGGGCGAGGAAACATTCAGTACTTC	CASSPLNDGGRGNIQYF
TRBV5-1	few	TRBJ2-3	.	TGCGCCAGCAGCCTTGGCCCCGCAGATACGCAGTATTTT	CASSLGPADTQYF
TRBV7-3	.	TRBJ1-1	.	TGTGCCAGCAGCCCCCATGTGCCGGGCACTGAAGCTTTCTTT	CASSPHVPGTEAFF
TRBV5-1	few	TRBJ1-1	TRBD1	TGCGCCAGCAGCTCCAGGGACAGGGCGGTCGACACTGAAGCTTTCTTT	CASSSRDRAVDTEAFF
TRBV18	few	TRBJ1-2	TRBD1	TGTGCCAGCTCACCTTCTGCACAGGGGGACTATGGCTACACCTTC	CASSPSAQGDYGYTF
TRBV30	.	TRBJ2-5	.	TGTGCCTGGAGTGTACAGTTCCGAGAGACCCAGTACTTC	CAWSVQFRETQYF
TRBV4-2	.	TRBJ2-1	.	TGTGCCAGCAGCCAAGGTTCGGGTGCGGGGCTTGCCTACAATGAGCAGTTCTTC	CASSQGSGAGLAYNEQFF
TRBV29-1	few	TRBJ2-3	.	TGCAGCGTCCGTCCGGATACGCAGTATTTT	CSVRPDTQYF
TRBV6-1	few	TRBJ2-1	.	TGTGCCAGCAGTGGACAGACCTCCTATGGTGAGCAGTTCTTC	CASSGQTSYGEQFF
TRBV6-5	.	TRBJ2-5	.	TGTGCCAGCAGTGCGGACAGAATACGGGAGACCCAGTACTTC	CASSADRIRETQYF
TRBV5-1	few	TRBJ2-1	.	TGCGCCAGCAGCTTGGCGAATGAGCAGTTCTTC	CASSLANEQFF
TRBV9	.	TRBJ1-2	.	TGTGCCAGCAGCGTCTCAGGGGATAGTTATGGCTACACCTTC	CASSVSGDSYGYTF
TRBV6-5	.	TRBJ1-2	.	TGTGCCAGCAGTCAGGGGAATGGCTACACCTTC	CASSQGNGYTF
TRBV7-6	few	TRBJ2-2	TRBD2	TGTGCCAGCAGCTTACAAGCGGGGCACACCGGGGAGCTGTTTTTT	CASSLQAGHTGELFF
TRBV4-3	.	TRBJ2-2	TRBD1	TGCGCCAGCAGCCAAGTAGGGACAGGGGTTTTCACCGGGGAGCTGTTTTTT	CASSQVGTGVFTGELFF
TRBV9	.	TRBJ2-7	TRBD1	TGTGCCAGCAGCACAGGGACAGGGGGCTACGAGCAGTACTTC	CASSTGTGGYEQYF
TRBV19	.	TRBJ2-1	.	TGTGCCAGTAGTACGAGCTCCTACAATGAGCAGTTCTTC	CASSTSSYNEQFF
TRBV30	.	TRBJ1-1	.	TGTGCCTGGAGTACCACGGGATTTGAAGCTTTCTTT	CAWSTTGFEAFF
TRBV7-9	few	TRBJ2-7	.	TGTGCCAGCAGCCAGGGGGGCTCCTACGAGCAGTACTTC	CASSQGGSYEQYF
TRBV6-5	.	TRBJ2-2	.	TGTGCCAGCAGTTACTCCCCGACAATCACCGGGGAGCTGTTTTTT	CASSYSPTITGELFF
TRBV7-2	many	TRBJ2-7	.	TGTGCCAGCAGCGTTAAGCTCAGGCCCGTCGAGCAGTACTTC	CASSVKLRPVEQYF
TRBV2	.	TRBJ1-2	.	TGTGCCAGCACTTTTTCTATCACCGTTAACTATGGCTACACCTTC	CASTFSITVNYGYTF
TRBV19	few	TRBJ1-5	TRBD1	TGTGCCAGTACTCATTGGACAGGGGGCGGAGGCAATCAGCCCCAGCATTTT	CASTHWTGGGGNQPQHF
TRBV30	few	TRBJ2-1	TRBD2	TGTGCCTGGAGTGTCCTAGCGGGACTCTTCGATGAGCAGTTCTTC	CAWSVLAGLFDEQFF
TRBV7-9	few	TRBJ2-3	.	TGTGCCAGCAGCTTACTTGTTGCACTTGGCACAGATACGCAGTATTTT	CASSLLVALGTDTQYF
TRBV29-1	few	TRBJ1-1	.	TGCAGCGTTGAAATACAGTCGAACACTGAAGCTTTCTTT	CSVEIQSNTEAFF
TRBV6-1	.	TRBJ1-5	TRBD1	TGTGCCACGACCGGGACAGTTAACAATCAGCCCCAGCATTTT	CATTGTVNNQPQHF
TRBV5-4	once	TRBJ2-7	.	TGTGCCAGCAGCCTCCCCCATTCCGGCTACGAGCAGTACTTC	CASSLPHSGYEQYF
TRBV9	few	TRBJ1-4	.	TGTGCCAGCAGCTCCCGCAGGGCTGGTGAAAAACTGTTTTTT	CASSSRRAGEKLFF
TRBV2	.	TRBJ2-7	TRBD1	TGTGCCAGCAGGGAAAACAGGGGCAGCTACGAGCAGTACTTC	CASRENRGSYEQYF
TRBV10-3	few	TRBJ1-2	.	TGTGCCATCAGTGAGTCGATGACAGCTGGCTATGGCTACACCTTC	CAISESMTAGYGYTF
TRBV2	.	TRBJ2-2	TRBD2	TGTGCCAGCGCGGGACTAGCGGGAGCCGGGGAGCTGTTTTTT	CASAGLAGAGELFF
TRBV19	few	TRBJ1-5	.	TGTGCCAGTCAAATAGGGGGGGGCAATCAGCCCCAGCATTTT	CASQIGGGNQPQHF
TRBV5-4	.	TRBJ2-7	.	TGTGCCAGCAGCTTATCCGGGTCCGAAAATGAGCAGTACTTC	CASSLSGSENEQYF
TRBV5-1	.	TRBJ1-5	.	TGCGCCAGCAGCCCGGGACTCCTCAAACCCGATAGCAATCAGCCCCAGCATTTT	CASSPGLLKPDSNQPQHF
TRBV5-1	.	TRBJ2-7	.	TGCGCCAGCAGCTTGGGAGGCCGGGTGGCCTACGAGCAGTACTTC	CASSLGGRVAYEQYF